Following are 9 T cell receptor beta chains from one sample sequenced in a study of blood T cell repertoires in COVID-19. The repertoire was sequenced with immunoSEQ multiplex PCR; TCRdb's copy has only in-frame clones and lacks some. The sample shows about 200,000 clones, approximately 86% of them seen only once. Sequencing was carried out using peripheral blood. All receptors derive from a man aged 18 to 30 with active or convalescent COVID-19.

Concerning this clone: At one of its ends the junction is not consistent with the germline gene, which may arise from a read error. The rearrangement joins TRBV11-2 to TRBJ2-1; 10 bases align to TRBD2. The germline CDR1 and CDR2 sequences are SGHAT and FQNNGV. CDR3 length: 14 amino acids. CDR3 bases: TGTGCCAGCAGGTTAGCGGGAGGCCCCAATGAGCAGTTCTTC. It codes for CASRLAGGPNEQFF.

This clone was seen once. The chain carries TRBV19 and TRBJ2-7; 7 bases map to TRBD2. CDR1 and CDR2 from the germline V gene are LNHDA and SQIVND (reference sequence). V was pared by 2 bases and J by 7 bases, with 17 bases of the junction left unmatched. The CDR3 sequence is 17 residues long. CDR3 DNA sequence: TGTGCCAGTAGTATACAGTCGGCAGCGGGATTCTCGTGGGAGCAGTACTTC. As protein: CASSIQSAAGFSWEQYF.

The genes are TRBV5-1 and TRBJ1-1; D is unresolved. The ends were cut back, 1 base at V and 8 bases at J, with 9 bases in the middle. Germline-derived CDR1 and CDR2 are SGHRS and YFSETQ. There are 12 residues in the CDR3. CDR3 sequence reads: CASSLSNKEAFF. CDR3 DNA: TGCGCCAGCAGCTTGTCGAACAAGGAAGCTTTCTTT.

The chain couples TRBV21-1 to TRBJ1-1. TRBV21-1 constitutes a pseudogene. This CDR3 spans 15 amino acids. CDR3 sequence: CASSPQRGLYTEAFF. In DNA form, the CDR3 reads TGTGCCAGCAGTCCGCAAAGAGGGCTTTACACTGAAGCTTTCTTT.

The gene calls are TRBV6-6 and TRBJ1-5; D is perhaps TRBD1 (6 bases). The CDR3 consists of 12 residues. The germline CDR1 and CDR2 sequences are MNHNY and SVGAGI (reference sequence). With 7 bases removed from V and 11 bases from J, the gap between germline ends came to 15 bases. The CDR3 is CASTTYEGAQHF. The CDR3 DNA reads TGTGCCAGCACCACCTACGAGGGGGCCCAGCATTTT.

The CDR3 here is CASSPLRSSLPNTEAFF. The CDR3 DNA follows: TGTGCCAGCAGCCCACTTCGGTCAAGCCTGCCGAACACTGAAGCTTTCTTT. V is TRBV6-2 or TRBV6-3 and J is TRBJ1-1; D is unresolved. V lost 6 bases to trimming and J lost 1 base, with 21 bases between them. The germline CDR1 and CDR2 sequences are MNHEY and SVGEGT. The CDR3 runs 17 residues.

This clone was counted once. The chain links TRBV28 to TRBJ2-5, with D possibly matching TRBD2 (6 bases). The CDR3 runs 14 residues. Trimming shortened V by 3 bases and J by 4 bases, and 12 bases separated the two germline ends. Germline assignment: CDR1 MDHEN and CDR2 SYDVKM. The CDR3 DNA is TGTGCCAGCAGTTTGCCGGGGGTTCGAGAGACCCAGTACTTC. This translates into CASSLPGVRETQYF. Combining the CDR3 with reference TRBV28 and TRBJ2-5 gives the whole variable domain DVKVTQSSRYLVKRTGEKVFLECVQDMDHENMFWYRQDPGLGLRLIYFSYDVKMKEKGDIPEGYSVSREKKERFSLILESASTNQTSMYLCASSLPGVRETQYFGPGTRLLVL.

In its sample, this clone was seen once. DNA for the CDR3: TGTGCCAGCAGCCACCGGGGGGCTCGGTATGGCTACACCTTC. Its translation is CASSHRGARYGYTF. The V and J genes are TRBV7-8 and TRBJ1-2; a possible D gene is TRBD1 (6 bases). V gave up 5 bases and J gave up 5 bases, with 15 bases separating them. Per the germline V gene, CDR1 is SGHVS and CDR2 is FQNEAQ. The CDR3 has 14 amino acids.

V usage is TRBV28 and J usage is TRBJ2-7; D unresolved. Germline CDR1 reads MDHEN; CDR2 reads SYDVKM. Trimming stripped 7 bases from V and 2 bases from J, with 9 bases between. CDR3 length: 12 residues. The CDR3 nucleotides read TGTGCCAGCAACAGCAGAGCCTACGAGCAGTACTTC. It specifies CASNSRAYEQYF. Combining the CDR3 with reference TRBV28 and TRBJ2-7 gives the whole variable domain DVKVTQSSRYLVKRTGEKVFLECVQDMDHENMFWYRQDPGLGLRLIYFSYDVKMKEKGDIPEGYSVSREKKERFSLILESASTNQTSMYLCASNSRAYEQYFGPGTRLTVT.